The 27 T cell receptor beta chains in this list originate from one sample, sequenced in a study of blood T cell repertoires in COVID-19. Generated by immunoSEQ multiplex PCR, the TCRdb table keeps only in-frame clones and is missing some. The sample has approximately 110,000 clones, roughly 84% seen once. The source material was peripheral blood. The source is an elderly woman with active or convalescent COVID-19.

This clone was observed once. The chain recombines TRBV5-1 with TRBJ2-1; TRBD2 matches at 9 bases. The CDR3 sequence is 15 residues long. V lost 3 bases, J lost 8 bases, and 9 bases stayed unmatched. Germline V gives CDR1 SGHRS, CDR2 YFSETQ. CDR3 residues: CASSWPSGIADEQFF. The CDR3 region has the DNA TGCGCCAGCAGCTGGCCTAGCGGGATTGCCGATGAGCAGTTCTTC.

V usage is TRBV19 and J usage is TRBJ1-1; tentative D call: TRBD1 (5 bases). The CDR3 is 13 amino acids. Germline assignment: CDR1 LNHDA and CDR2 SQIVND (reference sequence). The V end was cut by 9 bases, the J end by 1 base, with 12 bases between. The CDR3 region is CASTDRQNTEAFF. DNA of the CDR3: TGTGCCAGCACCGACAGACAGAACACTGAAGCTTTCTTT.

The chain recombines TRBV12-3 or TRBV12-4 with TRBJ2-5; 10 bases are a match to TRBD1. V gave up 8 bases and J gave up 5 bases; unmatched junction bases: 5. This CDR3 is 13 amino acids long. DNA of the CDR3: TGTGCCAGCCGACAGGGGGCAGGGGAGACCCAGTACTTC. It specifies CASRQGAGETQYF.

This sequence joins TRBV5-4 and TRBJ1-1; TRBD1 might be the D (5 bases). The CDR3 is 16 amino acids. Germline CDR1 is SGHNT and CDR2 is YYREEE (reference sequence). V lost 0 bases, J lost 4 bases, and 16 bases lay in between. The CDR3 spells CASSLDWRGVGTEAFF. CDR3 nucleotide sequence: TGTGCCAGCAGCTTGGATTGGCGGGGGGTTGGCACTGAAGCTTTCTTT.

Concerning this clone: The same CDR3 arises from other DNA sequences in this sample as well. The chain combines TRBV12-3 or TRBV12-4 with TRBJ1-1; no clear D gene. The CDR3 has 13 amino acids. Trimming took 2 bases from V and 5 from J, leaving 9 bases between them. For the CDR3, the DNA is TGTGCCAGCAGTTTAATGGGAGGGACTGAAGCTTTCTTT. It encodes CASSLMGGTEAFF.

V and J are TRBV28 and TRBJ1-1; maybe TRBD1 (5 bases). The CDR3 loop spans 15 amino acids. Germline CDR1 and CDR2: MDHEN and SYDVKM. Trimming pared 3 bases from V and 1 base from J, leaving 12 bases between. DNA of the CDR3: TGTGCCAGCAGTTTTCCCCCGGGGGGGAACACTGAAGCTTTCTTT. It specifies CASSFPPGGNTEAFF. The full variable domain, its missing parts supplied by reference TRBV28 and TRBJ1-1, is DVKVTQSSRYLVKRTGEKVFLECVQDMDHENMFWYRQDPGLGLRLIYFSYDVKMKEKGDIPEGYSVSREKKERFSLILESASTNQTSMYLCASSFPPGGNTEAFFGQGTRLTVV.

As concerns this clone: Other DNA variants within this sample encode the same CDR3. This sequence joins TRBV18 and TRBJ2-1, with D unclear. V was trimmed by 3 bases and J by 5 bases, leaving 8 bases between them. This CDR3 contains 13 residues. In germline, CDR1 is KGHSH, CDR2 LQKENI. CDR3 region: CASSPAGDNEQFF. CDR3 nucleotides: TGTGCCAGCTCACCGGCAGGCGACAATGAGCAGTTCTTC.

This clone was detected a few times. The V and J genes are TRBV6-2 or TRBV6-3 and TRBJ2-7, with 9 bases identical to TRBD1. Losses at the gene ends were 1 base for V and 3 bases for J; bases not matched to a gene: 1. Germline assignment: CDR1 MNHEY and CDR2 SVGEGT. CDR3 size: 14 residues. This CDR3 reads CASSYLGQGYEQYF. CDR3 bases: TGTGCCAGCAGTTACTTGGGACAGGGCTACGAGCAGTACTTC.

The chain combines TRBV27 with TRBJ1-2; 7 nucleotides align to TRBD1. The junction had 11 bases not matched to a gene; V was cut back by 6 bases and J by 7 bases. The CDR3 is made up of 14 amino acids. The germline V gene encodes CDR1 MNHEY and CDR2 SMNVEV (reference sequence). The CDR3, as DNA: TGTGCCAGCAGAACCAACGACAGGGTTCTTGGCTACACCTTC. Amino acid sequence: CASRTNDRVLGYTF.

The V gene is TRBV7-3, the J gene TRBJ2-2, with D possibly matching TRBD2 (5 bases). This CDR3 region has 15 residues. V lost 0 bases to trimming and J lost 6 bases, with 11 bases between them. The germline V gene encodes CDR1 SGHTA and CDR2 FQGTGA. CDR3: CASSLTSLEAGELFF. For the CDR3, the DNA is TGTGCCAGCAGCTTAACCTCGTTGGAGGCCGGGGAGCTGTTTTTT.

A few counts support this clone. V gene TRBV4-1 combines with J gene TRBJ2-1; 8 bases are shared with TRBD2. This CDR3 region has 15 residues. The junction had 7 bases not matched to a gene; V was cut back by 3 bases and J by 6 bases. Germline V gene sequence: CDR1 MGHRA, CDR2 YSYEKL. Here the CDR3 DNA reads TGCGCCAGCAGCCATCTAGCGGGTACTTTCAATGAGCAGTTCTTC. It translates to CASSHLAGTFNEQFF.

The genes are TRBV5-1 and TRBJ2-7; TRBD2 is a possible D gene (6 bases). This CDR3 comprises 15 residues. V was clipped by 0 bases and J by 5 bases, with 15 bases between them. In germline, CDR1 is SGHRS, CDR2 YFSETQ. The DNA for the CDR3 is TGCGCCAGCAGCTTGGTAGCGGAGTTTGGGGACGAGCAGTACTTC. Encoded protein: CASSLVAEFGDEQYF.

The V call is TRBV5-1, the J call TRBJ2-1, with 11 positions matching TRBD2. Trimming removed 4 bases from V and 5 bases from J; junction bases left unmatched: 8. Germline V CDR1 and CDR2: SGHRS, YFSETQ. CDR3 size: 16 residues. The CDR3 protein is CASSRLAGGPDNEQFF. CDR3 sequence (DNA): TGCGCCAGCAGCAGATTAGCGGGAGGGCCTGACAATGAGCAGTTCTTC.

The chain couples TRBV6-8 to TRBJ1-1; 12 bases are shared with TRBD1. CDR1 and CDR2 (germline): MNHGY, SAAAGT. V was pared by 7 bases and J by 4 bases, with 4 bases of the junction left unmatched. This CDR3 region has 14 residues. CDR3 sequence: CASTGTGGCTEAFF. The CDR3 DNA is TGTGCCAGCACCGGGACAGGGGGCTGCACTGAAGCTTTCTTT.

V is TRBV5-1 and J is TRBJ2-2; D possibly corresponds to TRBD1 (6 bases). The V end was cut by 0 bases, the J end by 1 base, with 7 bases between. CDR1 and CDR2 (germline): SGHRS, YFSETQ. The CDR3 is 15 residues long. The CDR3 loop reads CASSLGGQNTGELFF. The CDR3 DNA reads as TGCGCCAGCAGCTTGGGGGGACAGAACACCGGGGAGCTGTTTTTT. Based on the CDR3 plus reference TRBV5-1 and TRBJ2-2, the full variable domain is KAGVTQTPRYLIKTRGQQVTLSCSPISGHRSVSWYQQTPGQGLQFLFEYFSETQRNKGNFPGRFSGRQFSNSRSEMNVSTLELGDSALYLCASSLGGQNTGELFFGEGSRLTVL.

The chain links TRBV19 to TRBJ2-1; D call uncertain. CDR3 length equals 15 residues. V lost 0 bases and J lost 6, with 12 bases in between. Per germline, CDR1 LNHDA and CDR2 SQIVND (reference sequence). CDR3 DNA: TGTGCCAGTAGTATAGAGAGAGGTTCGTCCAATGAGCAGTTCTTC. Protein: CASSIERGSSNEQFF.

The chain has TRBV19 and TRBJ2-2, with D possibly being TRBD1 (5 bases). CDR1 is LNHDA, CDR2 SQIVND, per germline (reference sequence). V dropped 3 bases and J dropped 0 bases, with 8 bases sitting between them. This CDR3 contains 15 residues. CDR3 nucleotides: TGTGCCAGTAGTATCGACAGACCGAACACCGGGGAGCTGTTTTTT. It yields the protein CASSIDRPNTGELFF.

This sequence joins TRBV14 and TRBJ2-2, with TRBD2 matching 14 bases. The CDR3 sequence is 17 residues long. V was pared by 3 bases and J by 6 bases, with 6 bases of the junction left unmatched. Germline V gene lookup returns CDR1 SGHDN and CDR2 FVKESK. CDR3 coding DNA: TGTGCCAGCAGCCACCTGGGGACTAGCGGGAGCCCCGGGGAGCTGTTTTTT. It specifies CASSHLGTSGSPGELFF.

This clone came up once. This chain uses TRBV5-1 with TRBJ1-1; the D gene is possibly TRBD1 (5 bases). The CDR3 loop spans 12 amino acids. Germline CDR1 SGHRS, CDR2 YFSETQ. Trimming took 7 bases from V and 1 from J, leaving 8 bases between them. CDR3 nucleotides: TGCGCCAGCGGGACTGAGAACACTGAAGCTTTCTTT. Its translation is CASGTENTEAFF.

The rearrangement links TRBV28 to TRBJ2-1; TRBD2 might be the D (6 bases). The V end was cut by 3 bases, the J end by 5 bases, with 17 bases between. The germline CDR1 and CDR2 sequences are MDHEN and SYDVKM. The CDR3 runs to 16 residues. The CDR3 nucleotides read TGTGCCAGCAGTTTCCATCTAGCGATCGCAAACAATGAGCAGTTCTTC. Amino acid sequence: CASSFHLAIANNEQFF. The entire variable domain, with the rest obtained from reference TRBV28 and TRBJ2-1, is as follows: DVKVTQSSRYLVKRTGEKVFLECVQDMDHENMFWYRQDPGLGLRLIYFSYDVKMKEKGDIPEGYSVSREKKERFSLILESASTNQTSMYLCASSFHLAIANNEQFFGPGTRLTVL.

This clone showed up just a few times. The rearrangement links TRBV14 to TRBJ1-1; 7 bases map to TRBD1. This CDR3 spans 14 amino acids. After removal of 4 bases from V and 7 bases from J, the junction contained 9 bases not matched to a gene. CDR1 is SGHDN and CDR2 is FVKESK in the germline V gene. The CDR3 loop reads CASSPVQGIGEAFF. As DNA, the CDR3 is TGTGCCAGCAGCCCGGTACAGGGGATCGGTGAAGCTTTCTTT.

The V gene is TRBV27, the J gene TRBJ1-4; 7 bases match TRBD1. CDR3 length equals 16 residues. V lost 4 bases, J lost 2 bases, and 7 bases stayed unmatched. From germline, CDR1 is MNHEY and CDR2 SMNVEV (reference sequence). CDR3 residues: CASSWRGLYTNEKLFF. The CDR3 DNA reads TGTGCCAGCAGTTGGAGGGGGCTGTATACTAATGAAAAACTGTTTTTT.

Details on this clone: This CDR3 is also generated by other DNA sequences in the sample. V gene TRBV5-1 combines with J gene TRBJ2-1; 8 bases align to TRBD1. Germline CDR1 is SGHRS and CDR2 is YFSETQ. V shed 3 bases, J shed 7 bases, and the junction held 3 bases outside the gene matches. There are 13 residues in the CDR3. The CDR3 DNA reads TGCGCCAGCAGCTCCGACAGGGGAAATGAGCAGTTCTTC. Its translation: CASSSDRGNEQFF.

V is TRBV3-1 (or the pseudogene TRBV3-2) and J is TRBJ2-1, with no clear D. Between the trimmed V and J ends, which lost 2 bases and 9 bases, there was a span of 11 bases. This CDR3 region has 13 residues. Germline V gene data show CDR1 as LGHDT and CDR2 as YNNKEL (reference sequence). The CDR3 DNA follows: TGTGCCAGCAGCCAATCTGGCATTGGTGAGCAGTTCTTC. Translation: CASSQSGIGEQFF.

The rearrangement links TRBV28 to TRBJ1-3; D perhaps matches TRBD1 (6 bases). There are 13 residues in the CDR3. Trimming cost V 6 bases and J 2 bases, with 8 bases left between them. Per the germline V gene, CDR1 is MDHEN and CDR2 is SYDVKM. CDR3 loop: CASSEGAGNTIYF. The CDR3 DNA is TGTGCCAGCAGCGAGGGGGCTGGAAACACCATATATTTT.

The chain combines TRBV19 with TRBJ2-1; 8 bases are shared with TRBD2. Germline assignment: CDR1 LNHDA and CDR2 SQIVND (reference sequence). The CDR3 totals 12 residues. The V segment lost 6 bases and the J segment 10 bases; nucleotides outside the gene matches: 5. The CDR3 coding sequence is TGTGCCAGTAGAAGCGCGGGAGGAGAGCAGTTCTTC. It codes for CASRSAGGEQFF. The full variable domain, its missing parts supplied by reference TRBV19 and TRBJ2-1, is DGGITQSPKYLFRKEGQNVTLSCEQNLNHDAMYWYRQDPGQGLRLIYYSQIVNDFQKGDIAEGYSVSREKKESFPLTVTSAQKNPTAFYLCASRSAGGEQFFGPGTRLTVL.

The V call is TRBV7-3, the J call TRBJ1-1; 7 bases match TRBD1. The J segment lost 6 bases and the V segment lost 5 bases, leaving 6 bases of the junction unmatched. Germline loops: CDR1 SGHTA, CDR2 FQGTGA. The CDR3 length is 13 residues. For the CDR3, the DNA is TGTGCCAGCAGCGCCGACAGGGAAGCTGAAGCTTTCTTT. Residues: CASSADREAEAFF.